This is a list of T cell receptor beta chains from one sample in a study of T cell responses to AZD1222 COVID-19 vaccine. Clones were sequenced by immunoSEQ multiplex PCR, and TCRdb holds only the in-frame ones, with some missing. The sample includes around 160,000 clones, around 83% of them seen just once. Sequencing used peripheral blood, obtained on day 0 of MenACWY control vaccination. All receptors come from an adult in good health. CDR3s include the opening cysteine and the closing phenylalanine or tryptophan. A D gene is named only where the DNA matches it firmly. Clone size is stated in some rows and not others, as once, few, many or a class when expanded.

d_call	clone_size	v_call	j_call	cdr3_aa	cdr3_nt
-	-	TRBV5-6	TRBJ2-3	CASSLLRTTDTQYF	TGTGCCAGCAGCTTGTTACGGACCACAGATACGCAGTATTTT
-	-	TRBV5-1	TRBJ2-6	CASSLGSVDLSGANVLTF	TGCGCCAGCAGCTTGGGGTCCGTGGACCTCTCTGGGGCCAACGTCCTGACTTTC
-	-	TRBV30	TRBJ1-3	CAWSRGSGNTIYF	TGTGCCTGGAGCCGTGGCTCTGGAAACACCATATATTTT
-	-	TRBV5-8	TRBJ2-2	CASSFFGQTLSTGELFF	TGTGCCAGCAGCTTTTTCGGGCAGACCTTGAGCACCGGGGAGCTGTTTTTT
TRBD1	-	TRBV7-8	TRBJ1-5	CASSLAYGTDNQPQHF	TGTGCCAGCAGCTTAGCTTACGGGACAGACAATCAGCCCCAGCATTTT
-	once	TRBV9	TRBJ1-1	CASSVDRLGNTEAFF	TGTGCCAGCAGCGTAGATCGATTAGGGAACACTGAAGCTTTCTTT
TRBD1	-	TRBV6-5	TRBJ2-5	CASSRDRGLETQYF	TGTGCCAGCAGCAGGGACAGGGGGCTGGAGACCCAGTACTTC
-	-	TRBV5-1	TRBJ2-1	CASSLGAQSYNEQFF	TGCGCCAGCAGCTTGGGAGCACAATCCTACAATGAGCAGTTCTTC
TRBD1	-	TRBV5-1	TRBJ1-1	CASSTTGQGDTEAFF	TGCGCCAGCAGCACAACGGGACAGGGGGACACTGAAGCTTTCTTT
-	-	TRBV14	TRBJ1-6	CASSLEFYNSPLHF	TGTGCCAGCAGCCTAGAATTTTATAATTCACCCCTCCACTTT
-	few	TRBV12-3/TRBV12-4	TRBJ1-2	CASSPGPKYGYTF	TGTGCCAGCAGTCCGGGTCCTAAATATGGCTACACCTTC
-	-	TRBV6-5	TRBJ2-2	CASSYSWVQPTGELFF	TGTGCCAGCAGTTACTCGTGGGTGCAGCCCACCGGGGAGCTGTTTTTT
-	-	TRBV9	TRBJ1-6	CASTGSSYNSPLHF	TGTGCCAGTACGGGGAGCTCCTATAATTCACCCCTCCACTTT
TRBD2	-	TRBV5-6	TRBJ2-5	CASSLVLADQETQYF	TGTGCCAGCAGCTTGGTTCTAGCGGACCAAGAGACCCAGTACTTC
-	-	TRBV16	TRBJ1-1	CASSQQGSGGNTEAFF	TGTGCCAGCAGCCAACAGGGATCGGGGGGGAACACTGAAGCTTTCTTT
-	-	TRBV9	TRBJ1-1	CASSVQGANTEAFF	TGTGCCAGCAGCGTACAGGGAGCGAACACTGAAGCTTTCTTT
-	-	TRBV7-9	TRBJ2-5	CASSLGQGSEETQYF	TGTGCCAGCAGCTTAGGTCAGGGTTCCGAAGAGACCCAGTACTTC
-	-	TRBV12-3/TRBV12-4	TRBJ1-1	CASRQEMNTEAFF	TGTGCCAGCCGACAGGAGATGAACACTGAAGCTTTCTTT
-	-	TRBV14	TRBJ1-1	CASSQDRRGAFF	TGTGCCAGCAGCCAAGATCGGAGGGGGGCTTTCTTT